This TCR beta chain stems from a study of regulatory T cells in long-lasting Graves disease. Time point meaning: newly diagnosed GD, antithyroid drugs for less than 3 months. The TCR library was made from RNA extracted from PBMCs. TCR beta libraries were built with iRepertoire HTBI primers and Arm-PCR of CDR3 regions. MiXCR was run by TCRdb on the multiplex PCR reads, yielding one entry per CDR3 protein. Of 500,000 or so distinct CDR3 sequences in the sample, 15% to 20% are singletons; the top ten hold about 12%. CDR1 DFQATT and CDR2 SNEGSKA come from the germline V gene (reference sequence). The CDR3 is made up of 16 amino acids. The junction had 6 bases not matched to a gene; V was cut back by 0 bases and J by 7 bases. The sample was also linked to a second study, of T cells in Graves' hyperthyroidism and ophthalmopathy.

Sequenced here: peripheral blood mononuclear cells (PBMCs), sampled at new diagnosis, from a patient treated with antithyroid drugs. This receptor was obtained from a man aged 35-49 years with Graves disease. The J gene is TRBJ2-1, the V gene TRBV20-1, with 13 nucleotides matching TRBD2. Written as DNA, the CDR3 is TGCAGTGCTAGAGATGTGACTAGCGGGAGGCAGAATGAGCAGTTCTTC. Protein sequence: CSARDVTSGRQNEQFF.